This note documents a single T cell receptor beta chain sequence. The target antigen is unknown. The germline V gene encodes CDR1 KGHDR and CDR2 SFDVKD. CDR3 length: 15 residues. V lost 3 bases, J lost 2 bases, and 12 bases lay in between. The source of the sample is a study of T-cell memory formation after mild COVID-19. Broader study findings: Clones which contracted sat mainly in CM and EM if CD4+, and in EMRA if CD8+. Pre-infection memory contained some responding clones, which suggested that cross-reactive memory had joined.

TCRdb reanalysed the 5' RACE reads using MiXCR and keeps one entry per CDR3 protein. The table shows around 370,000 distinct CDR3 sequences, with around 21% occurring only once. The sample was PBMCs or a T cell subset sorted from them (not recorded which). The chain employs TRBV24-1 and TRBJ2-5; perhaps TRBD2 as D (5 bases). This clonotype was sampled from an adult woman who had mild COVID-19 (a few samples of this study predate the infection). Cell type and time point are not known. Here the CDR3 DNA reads TGTGCCACCAGTGATGGCGGGCGGTCTCAAGAGACCCAGTACTTC. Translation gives CATSDGGRSQETQYF.